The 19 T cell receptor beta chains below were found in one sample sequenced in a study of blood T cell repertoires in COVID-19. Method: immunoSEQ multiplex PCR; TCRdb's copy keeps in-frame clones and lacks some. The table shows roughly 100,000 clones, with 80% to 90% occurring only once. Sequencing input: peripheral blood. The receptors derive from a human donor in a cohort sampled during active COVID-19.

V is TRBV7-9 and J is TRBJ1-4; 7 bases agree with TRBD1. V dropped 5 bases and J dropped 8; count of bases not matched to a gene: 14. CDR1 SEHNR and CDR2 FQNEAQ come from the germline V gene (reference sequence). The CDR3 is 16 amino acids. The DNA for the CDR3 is TGTGCCAGCAGCCGTCCCGGGACAGTGTGGGACGAAAAACTGTTTTTT. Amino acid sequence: CASSRPGTVWDEKLFF.

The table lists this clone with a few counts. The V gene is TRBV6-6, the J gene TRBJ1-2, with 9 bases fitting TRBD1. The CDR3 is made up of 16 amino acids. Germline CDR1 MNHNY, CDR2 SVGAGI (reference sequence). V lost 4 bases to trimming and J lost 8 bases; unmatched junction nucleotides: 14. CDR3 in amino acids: CASSSSGTGLVGGYTF. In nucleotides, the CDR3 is TGTGCCAGCAGTTCCTCCGGGACAGGGCTGGTTGGCGGCTACACCTTC.

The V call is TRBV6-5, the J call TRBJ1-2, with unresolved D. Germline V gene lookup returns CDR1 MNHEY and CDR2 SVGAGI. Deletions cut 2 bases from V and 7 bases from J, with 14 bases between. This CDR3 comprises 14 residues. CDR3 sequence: CASSYREPSAGYTF. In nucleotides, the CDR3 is TGTGCCAGCAGTTACAGGGAGCCATCCGCTGGCTACACCTTC.

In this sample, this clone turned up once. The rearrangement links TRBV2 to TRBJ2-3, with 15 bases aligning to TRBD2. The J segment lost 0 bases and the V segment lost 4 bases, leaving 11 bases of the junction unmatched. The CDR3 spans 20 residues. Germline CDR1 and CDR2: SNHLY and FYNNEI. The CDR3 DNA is TGTGCCAGCAGTGTCCCGGGACTAGCGGGGGGCCGACTAAGCACAGATACGCAGTATTTT. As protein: CASSVPGLAGGRLSTDTQYF.

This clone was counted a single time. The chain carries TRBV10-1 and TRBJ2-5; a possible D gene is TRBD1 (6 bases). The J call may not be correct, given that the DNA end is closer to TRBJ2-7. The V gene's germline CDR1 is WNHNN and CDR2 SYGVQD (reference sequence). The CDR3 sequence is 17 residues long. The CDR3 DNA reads TGCGCCAGCAGTGTAGTAGCAGGGGTAATTAGGTCCTACGAGCAGTACTTC. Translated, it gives CASSVVAGVIRSYEQYF.

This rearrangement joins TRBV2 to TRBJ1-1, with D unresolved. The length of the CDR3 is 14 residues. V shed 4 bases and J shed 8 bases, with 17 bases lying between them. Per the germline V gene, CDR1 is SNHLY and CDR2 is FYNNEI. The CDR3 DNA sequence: TGTGCCAGCAGTGTGACTTTGACGGATATCGAAGCTTTCTTT. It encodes CASSVTLTDIEAFF.

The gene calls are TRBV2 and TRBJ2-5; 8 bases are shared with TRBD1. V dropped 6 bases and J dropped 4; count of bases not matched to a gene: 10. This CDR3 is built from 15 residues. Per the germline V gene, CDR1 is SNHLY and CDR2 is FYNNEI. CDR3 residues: CASRLTSGGRETQYF. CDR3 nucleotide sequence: TGTGCCAGCAGGCTGACTTCAGGGGGCCGAGAGACCCAGTACTTC. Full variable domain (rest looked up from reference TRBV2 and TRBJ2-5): EPEVTQTPSHQVTQMGQEVILRCVPISNHLYFYWYRQILGQKVEFLVSFYNNEISEKSEIFDDQFSVERPDGSNFTLKIRSTKLEDSAMYFCASRLTSGGRETQYFGPGTRLLVL.

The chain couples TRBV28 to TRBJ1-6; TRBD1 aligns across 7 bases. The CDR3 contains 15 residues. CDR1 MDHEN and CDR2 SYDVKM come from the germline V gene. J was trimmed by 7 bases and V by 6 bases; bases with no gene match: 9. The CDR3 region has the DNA TGTGCCAGCAGCCCCCTGGCAGGGGGGAATTCACCCCTCCACTTT. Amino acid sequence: CASSPLAGGNSPLHF.

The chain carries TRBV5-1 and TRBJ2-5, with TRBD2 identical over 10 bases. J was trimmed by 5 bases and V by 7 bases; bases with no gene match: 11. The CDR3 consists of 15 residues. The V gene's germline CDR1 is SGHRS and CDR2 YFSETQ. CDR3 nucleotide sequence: TGCGCCAGCCAGGCTAGCGGGGGACCCGCGGAGACCCAGTACTTC. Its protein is CASQASGGPAETQYF.

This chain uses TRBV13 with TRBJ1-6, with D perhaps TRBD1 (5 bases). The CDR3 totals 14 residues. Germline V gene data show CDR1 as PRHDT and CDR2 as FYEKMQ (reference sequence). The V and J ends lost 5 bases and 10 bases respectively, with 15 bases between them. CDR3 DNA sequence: TGTGCCAGCAGCCTGGGGCAGGGCAGGTCACCCCTCCACTTT. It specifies CASSLGQGRSPLHF.

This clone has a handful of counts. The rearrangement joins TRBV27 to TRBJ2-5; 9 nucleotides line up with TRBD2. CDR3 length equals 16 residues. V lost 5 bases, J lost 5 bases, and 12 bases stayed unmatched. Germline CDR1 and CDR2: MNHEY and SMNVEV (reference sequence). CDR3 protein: CASSPTRPTSGETQYF. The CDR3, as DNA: TGTGCCAGCAGTCCTACCCGCCCCACTAGCGGGGAGACCCAGTACTTC.

The CDR3 here is CASSYTYEQYF. In DNA form, the CDR3 reads TGTGCCAGCAGTTACACATACGAGCAGTACTTC. V usage is TRBV6-2 or TRBV6-3 and J usage is TRBJ2-7, with unresolved D. Germline loops: CDR1 MNHEY, CDR2 SVGEGT. The CDR3 has 11 residues. The ends were cut back, 2 bases at V and 4 bases at J, with 3 bases in the middle.

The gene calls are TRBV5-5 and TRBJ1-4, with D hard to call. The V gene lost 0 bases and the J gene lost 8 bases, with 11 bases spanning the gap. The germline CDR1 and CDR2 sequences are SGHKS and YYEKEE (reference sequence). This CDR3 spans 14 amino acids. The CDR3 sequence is CASSLGPGEEKLFF. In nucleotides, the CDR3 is TGTGCCAGCAGCTTGGGCCCGGGAGAGGAAAAACTGTTTTTT.

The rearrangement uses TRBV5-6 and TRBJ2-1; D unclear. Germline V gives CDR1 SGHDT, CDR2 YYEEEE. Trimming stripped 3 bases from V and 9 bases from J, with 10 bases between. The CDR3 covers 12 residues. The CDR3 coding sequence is TGTGCCAGCAGCTCAACGCGCCTTGAGCAGTTCTTC. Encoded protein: CASSSTRLEQFF.

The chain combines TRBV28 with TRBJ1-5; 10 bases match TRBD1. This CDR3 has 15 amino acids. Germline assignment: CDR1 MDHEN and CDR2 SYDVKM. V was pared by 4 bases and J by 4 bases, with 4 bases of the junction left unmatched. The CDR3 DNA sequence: TGTGCCAGCAGTTCCCCGGGACAGGGGAATCAGCCCCAGCATTTT. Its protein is CASSSPGQGNQPQHF.

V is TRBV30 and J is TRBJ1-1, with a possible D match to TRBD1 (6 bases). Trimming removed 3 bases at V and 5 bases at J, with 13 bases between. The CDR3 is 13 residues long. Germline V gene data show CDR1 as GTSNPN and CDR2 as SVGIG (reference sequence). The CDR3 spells CAWSQGSQTEAFF. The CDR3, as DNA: TGTGCCTGGAGCCAGGGGAGTCAGACTGAAGCTTTCTTT.

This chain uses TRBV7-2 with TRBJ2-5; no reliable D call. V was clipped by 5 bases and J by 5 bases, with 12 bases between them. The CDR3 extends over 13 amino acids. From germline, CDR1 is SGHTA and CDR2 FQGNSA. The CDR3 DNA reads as TGTGCCAGCAGCCCCCGGTATTTTGAGACCCAGTACTTC. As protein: CASSPRYFETQYF. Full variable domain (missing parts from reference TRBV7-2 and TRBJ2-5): GAGVSQSPSNKVTEKGKDVELRCDPISGHTALYWYRQSLGQGLEFLIYFQGNSAPDKSGLPSDRFSAERTGGSVSTLTIQRTQQEDSAVYLCASSPRYFETQYFGPGTRLLVL.

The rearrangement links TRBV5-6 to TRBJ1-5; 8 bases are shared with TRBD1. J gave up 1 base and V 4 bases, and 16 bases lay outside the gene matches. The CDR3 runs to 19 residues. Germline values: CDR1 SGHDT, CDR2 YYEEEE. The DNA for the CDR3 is TGTGCCAGCAGCCATGGGAATCCGGGACAGGCCAAGAGCAATCAGCCCCAGCATTTT. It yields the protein CASSHGNPGQAKSNQPQHF.

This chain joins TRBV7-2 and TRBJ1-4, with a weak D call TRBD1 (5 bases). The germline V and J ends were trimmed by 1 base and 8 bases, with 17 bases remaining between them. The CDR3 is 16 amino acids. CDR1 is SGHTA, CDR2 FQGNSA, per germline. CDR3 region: CASSLGWGTGDEKLFF. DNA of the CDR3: TGTGCCAGCAGCTTAGGATGGGGCACCGGAGACGAAAAACTGTTTTTT.